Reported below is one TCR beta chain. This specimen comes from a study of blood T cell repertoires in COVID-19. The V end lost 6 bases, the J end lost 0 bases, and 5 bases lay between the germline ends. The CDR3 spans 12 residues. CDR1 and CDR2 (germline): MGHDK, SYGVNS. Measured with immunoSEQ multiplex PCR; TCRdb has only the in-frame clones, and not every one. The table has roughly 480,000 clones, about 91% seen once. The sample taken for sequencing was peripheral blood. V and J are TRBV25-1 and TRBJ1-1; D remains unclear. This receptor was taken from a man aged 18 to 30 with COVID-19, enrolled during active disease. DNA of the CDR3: TGTGCCAGCAGGCTAATGAACACTGAAGCTTTCTTT. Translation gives CASRLMNTEAFF.